This T cell receptor (beta chain) was profiled in a study of blood T cell repertoires in COVID-19. TCRdb's copy holds only in-frame clones and misses some; the assay was immunoSEQ multiplex PCR. The data contain 99,000 or so clones, 75% to 90% of them seen just once; the ten biggest clones take up 15%. This CDR3 has 14 amino acids. Trimming took 4 bases from V and 5 from J, leaving 14 bases between them. Germline V CDR1 and CDR2: GTSNPN, SVGIG (reference sequence). Input material: peripheral blood. This chain uses TRBV30 with TRBJ2-2; weak D call: TRBD2 (6 bases). The origin of this receptor is a man aged 50 to 59 with acute or convalescent COVID-19. The CDR3 bases are TGTGCCTGGAACGGTAATAGCGGAACCGGGGAGCTGTTTTTT. Its translation: CAWNGNSGTGELFF.